This T cell receptor beta chain was documented in a study of shared clonotypes between healthy human individuals. CD4+ cells were split into CD45RA+ naive and CD45RA-negative memory subsets. CDR3 length: 13 residues. Looked up from germline, CDR1 is SNHLY and CDR2 is FYNNEI. With 11 bases removed from V and 7 bases from J, the gap between germline ends came to 18 bases. Study findings and constraints: Clonotype sharing across donors was expected to vary with sequencing depth. Naive CD4 clonotype sharing across a handful of donors was 5% to 6%. Only blood was sampled; tissue repertoires likely differ.

TCRdb keeps only in-frame clones here, not all; method: immunoSEQ multiplex PCR. The sample holds around 1.6 million clones, approximately 98% seen once. The table lists this clone with a count of one. Its cognate antigen is unknown. The V gene is TRBV2, the J gene TRBJ1-5; weak D call: TRBD1 (5 bases). This receptor was taken from a man aged 25 to 45 in good health. Sequencing input: naive CD4+ T cells sorted from blood. This sample's subset: CD45RA+ positively selected. The CDR3 sequence: CAQQEGEGQPQHF. As DNA, the CDR3 is TGTGCCCAGCAGGAAGGGGAGGGACAGCCCCAGCATTTT.